The 17 T cell receptor beta chains reported below all come from one sample, sequenced in a study of cytomegalovirus exposure and HLA in healthy donors. PCR amplification relied on 60 Vbeta primers (plus 13 Jbeta primers). The protocol was immunoSEQ multiplex PCR, while the TCRdb copy is restricted to in-frame clones and leaves out a portion. The sample consists of 130,000 to 150,000 clones, around three quarters of them appearing once. The specimen was PBMCs. These receptors were collected from a man aged 35 to 55 in good health and CMV-seropositive.

This rearrangement joins TRBV5-4 to TRBJ1-3; unclear D gene. CDR1 SGHNT and CDR2 YYREEE come from the germline V gene (reference sequence). V was cut by 0 bases and J by 0 bases, with 7 bases left in between. This CDR3 comprises 15 residues. The CDR3 coding sequence is TGTGCCAGCAGCTTGGCTGACAACTCTGGAAACACCATATATTTT. Translated: CASSLADNSGNTIYF. Drawing the rest from reference TRBV5-4 and TRBJ1-3, the complete variable domain is ETGVTQSPTHLIKTRGQQVTLRCSSQSGHNTVSWYQQALGQGPQFIFQYYREEENGRGNFPPRFSGLQFPNYSSELNVNALELDDSALYLCASSLADNSGNTIYFGEGSWLTVV.

V usage is TRBV5-6 and J usage is TRBJ2-6, with D maybe TRBD2 (5 bases). The ends were cut back, 1 base at V and 0 bases at J, with 8 bases in the middle. Germline-derived CDR1 and CDR2 are SGHDT and YYEEEE. The CDR3 totals 16 residues. The CDR3 protein is CASSLLEGSGANVLTF. For the CDR3, the DNA is TGTGCCAGCAGCTTGTTAGAGGGCTCTGGGGCCAACGTCCTGACTTTC.

This chain uses TRBV10-1 with TRBJ1-4; D call uncertain. Germline V gene data show CDR1 as WNHNN and CDR2 as SYGVQD (reference sequence). The length of the CDR3 is 14 residues. Trimming removed 3 bases at V and 0 bases at J, with 5 bases between. The CDR3 nucleotides are TGCGCCAGCAGTGACCCTGCAACTAATGAAAAACTGTTTTTT. Translation gives CASSDPATNEKLFF.

This clone was counted only a few times. The chain joins TRBV13 to TRBJ1-4, with 11 bases fitting TRBD1. V dropped 6 bases and J dropped 7; count of bases not matched to a gene: 16. The germline CDR1 and CDR2 sequences are PRHDT and FYEKMQ (reference sequence). The CDR3 is 18 amino acids. The CDR3 loop reads CASSLSGTGGVISEKLFF. The CDR3 DNA follows: TGTGCCAGCAGTCTCTCCGGGACAGGGGGAGTTATCAGTGAAAAACTGTTTTTT.

In this sample, this clone turned up a few times. The genes are TRBV5-1 and TRBJ1-1, with 7 bases matching TRBD1. Trimming cost V 4 bases and J 0 bases; bases outside gene matches: 9. CDR1 and CDR2 from the germline V gene are SGHRS and YFSETQ. This CDR3 spans 16 amino acids. The CDR3 region is CASSPTTTGLNTEAFF. For the CDR3, the DNA is TGCGCCAGCAGCCCTACCACGACAGGGTTGAACACTGAAGCTTTCTTT.

In DNA form, the CDR3 reads TGTGCCAGCAGTTTCCCAGGAACCCAAGAGACCCAGTACTTC. Residues: CASSFPGTQETQYF. This rearrangement joins TRBV28 to TRBJ2-5, with no clear D. The CDR3 totals 14 residues. V gave up 3 bases and J gave up 1 base, with 9 bases separating them. Germline lookup yields CDR1 MDHEN and CDR2 SYDVKM.

The chain combines TRBV6-5 with TRBJ1-1; the D is unclear. V shed 2 bases and J shed 7 bases, with 17 bases lying between them. Germline CDR1 is MNHEY and CDR2 is SVGAGI. The CDR3 consists of 15 residues. DNA of the CDR3: TGTGCCAGCAGTTACCGAGGTTCGTCCTTTGATGAAGCTTTCTTT. Its protein is CASSYRGSSFDEAFF.

The chain employs TRBV30 and TRBJ2-6; the D is unclear. Between the trimmed V and J ends, which lost 3 bases and 0 bases, there was a span of 15 bases. The CDR3 loop spans 17 amino acids. Germline CDR1 reads GTSNPN; CDR2 reads SVGIG (reference sequence). As DNA, the CDR3 is TGTGCCTGGAGCCGGCAGAGGCGGATCTCTGGGGCCAACGTCCTGACTTTC. This sequence encodes CAWSRQRRISGANVLTF.

This chain uses TRBV5-1 with TRBJ2-7, with 12 nucleotides matching TRBD2. The germline V gene encodes CDR1 SGHRS and CDR2 YFSETQ. V was clipped by 4 bases and J by 6 bases; unmatched bases: 23. The CDR3 runs to 20 residues. CDR3 residues: CASSQPPGLAGVRRGIEQYF. CDR3 coding DNA: TGCGCCAGCAGCCAACCCCCGGGACTAGCGGGTGTAAGACGGGGGATCGAGCAGTACTTC.

J is TRBJ1-6 and V is TRBV11-2, with 7 nucleotides matching TRBD1. V shed 5 bases, J shed 10 bases, and the junction held 11 bases outside the gene matches. There are 15 residues in the CDR3. Germline lookup yields CDR1 SGHAT and CDR2 FQNNGV. CDR3 coding DNA: TGTGCCAGCAGCCTTCAACGACAGGGTGGATCACCCCTCCACTTT. Its protein is CASSLQRQGGSPLHF.

V usage is TRBV6-1 and J usage is TRBJ1-4; 11 bases are shared with TRBD1. The V gene end was trimmed by 6 bases and the J gene end by 6 bases; junction bases not matched to a gene: 0. The CDR3 sequence is 13 residues long. Germline V lookup: CDR1 MNHNS, CDR2 SASEGT. This CDR3 is CASRDRGHEKLFF. CDR3 nucleotides: TGTGCCAGCAGGGACAGGGGGCATGAAAAACTGTTTTTT.

Concerning this clone itself: Other nucleotide sequences in the sample specify the same CDR3. This rearrangement joins TRBV29-1 to TRBJ2-1; 11 bases fit TRBD2. The V and J ends lost 6 bases and 5 bases, in that order; junction bases with no gene match: 12. CDR1 is SQVTM, CDR2 ANQGSEA, per germline. The CDR3 runs 16 residues. CDR3 amino acids: CSVGAQTSGANNEQFF. Here the CDR3 DNA reads TGCAGCGTGGGGGCCCAGACTAGCGGGGCAAACAATGAGCAGTTCTTC.

The gene calls are TRBV5-4 and TRBJ2-5; no firm D call. Per germline, CDR1 SGHNT and CDR2 YYREEE (reference sequence). Trimming removed 0 bases from V and 1 base from J, with 7 bases in between. The CDR3 sequence is 14 residues long. The DNA for the CDR3 is TGTGCCAGCAGCTTGGTTAACTTCCAAGAGACCCAGTACTTC. Encoded protein: CASSLVNFQETQYF.

This clone was detected only a few times. This chain uses TRBV6-5 with TRBJ1-5; the D gene is possibly TRBD1 (5 bases). Germline V gene data show CDR1 as MNHEY and CDR2 as SVGAGI. CDR3 length: 14 residues. Trimming cost V 5 bases and J 0 bases, with 8 bases left between them. CDR3 protein: CASSRTYSNQPQHF. In nucleotides, the CDR3 is TGTGCCAGCAGTCGGACATATAGCAATCAGCCCCAGCATTTT.

The CDR3: CASSSAGPSTDTQYF. For the CDR3, the DNA is TGTGCCAGCAGCTCCGCGGGGCCCAGCACAGATACGCAGTATTTT. The rearrangement uses TRBV28 and TRBJ2-3; a possible D gene is TRBD2 (6 bases). Germline loops: CDR1 MDHEN, CDR2 SYDVKM. The V and J ends lost 6 bases and 0 bases respectively, with 13 bases between them. The CDR3 sequence is 15 residues long. The full variable domain, completed using reference TRBV28 and TRBJ2-3, is DVKVTQSSRYLVKRTGEKVFLECVQDMDHENMFWYRQDPGLGLRLIYFSYDVKMKEKGDIPEGYSVSREKKERFSLILESASTNQTSMYLCASSSAGPSTDTQYFGPGTRLTVL.

This chain connects TRBV6-1 to TRBJ1-2; D gene uncertain. The germline V and J ends were trimmed by 4 bases and 0 bases, with 15 bases remaining between them. Germline CDR1 MNHNS, CDR2 SASEGT. The length of the CDR3 is 16 residues. The CDR3 sequence: CASSVDPRGTNYGYTF. DNA of the CDR3: TGTGCCAGCAGTGTGGACCCAAGAGGGACTAACTATGGCTACACCTTC.

The V call is TRBV18, the J call TRBJ2-3; 7 bases line up with TRBD1. CDR1 is KGHSH and CDR2 is LQKENI in the germline V gene. J gave up 4 bases and V 4 bases, and 2 bases lay outside the gene matches. CDR3 length: 13 amino acids. The CDR3 reads CASSQGAPDTQYF. The CDR3 DNA is TGTGCCAGCTCACAGGGGGCCCCAGATACGCAGTATTTT.